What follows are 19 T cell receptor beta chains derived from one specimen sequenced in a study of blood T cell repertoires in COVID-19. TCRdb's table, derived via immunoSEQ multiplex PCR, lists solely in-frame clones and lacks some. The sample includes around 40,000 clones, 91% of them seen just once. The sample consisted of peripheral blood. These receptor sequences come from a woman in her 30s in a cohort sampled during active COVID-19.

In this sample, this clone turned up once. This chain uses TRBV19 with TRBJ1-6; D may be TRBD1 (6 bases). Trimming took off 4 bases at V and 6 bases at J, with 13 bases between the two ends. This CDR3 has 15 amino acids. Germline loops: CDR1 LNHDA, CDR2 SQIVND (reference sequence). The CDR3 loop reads CASSTRTVPNSPLHF. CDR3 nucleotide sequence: TGTGCCAGTAGTACGCGGACAGTCCCTAATTCACCCCTCCACTTT.

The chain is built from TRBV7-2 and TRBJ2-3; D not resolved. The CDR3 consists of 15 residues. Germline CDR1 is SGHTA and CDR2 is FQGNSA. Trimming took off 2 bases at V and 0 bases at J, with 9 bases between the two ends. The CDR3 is CASSLSRLSTDTQYF. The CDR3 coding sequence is TGTGCCAGCAGCTTAAGTAGATTGAGCACAGATACGCAGTATTTT.

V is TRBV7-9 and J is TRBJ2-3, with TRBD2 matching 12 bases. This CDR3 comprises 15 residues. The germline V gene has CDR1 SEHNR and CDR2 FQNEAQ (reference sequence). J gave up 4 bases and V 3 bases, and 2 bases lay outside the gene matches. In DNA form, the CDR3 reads TGTGCCAGCAGCTTGACTAGCGGGAGACCAGATACGCAGTATTTT. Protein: CASSLTSGRPDTQYF.

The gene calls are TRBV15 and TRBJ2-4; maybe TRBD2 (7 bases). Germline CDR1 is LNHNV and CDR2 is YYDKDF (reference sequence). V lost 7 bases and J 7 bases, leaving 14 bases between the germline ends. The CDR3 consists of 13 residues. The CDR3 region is CATKGGPRNIQYF. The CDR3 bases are TGTGCCACCAAGGGGGGGCCGAGGAACATTCAGTACTTC.

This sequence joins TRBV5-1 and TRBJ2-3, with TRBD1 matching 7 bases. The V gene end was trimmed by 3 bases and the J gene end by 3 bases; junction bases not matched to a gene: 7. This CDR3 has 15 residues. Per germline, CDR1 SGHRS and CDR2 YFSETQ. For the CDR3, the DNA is TGCGCCAGCAGCTCATCGACAGGGTGGACAGATACGCAGTATTTT. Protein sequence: CASSSSTGWTDTQYF.

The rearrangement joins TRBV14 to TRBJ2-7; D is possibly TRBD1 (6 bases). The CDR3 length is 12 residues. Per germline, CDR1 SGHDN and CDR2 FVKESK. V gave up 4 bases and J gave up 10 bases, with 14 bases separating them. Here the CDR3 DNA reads TGTGCCAGCAGCCCCAAGGGGGTATTCCAGTACTTC. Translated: CASSPKGVFQYF.

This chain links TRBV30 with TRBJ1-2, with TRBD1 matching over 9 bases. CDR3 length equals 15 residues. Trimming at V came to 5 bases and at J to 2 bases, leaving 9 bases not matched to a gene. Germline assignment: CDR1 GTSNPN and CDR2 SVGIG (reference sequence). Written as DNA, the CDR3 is TGTGCCTGGTCCGCCGGGACAGGGTTGAACTATGGCTACACCTTC. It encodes CAWSAGTGLNYGYTF.

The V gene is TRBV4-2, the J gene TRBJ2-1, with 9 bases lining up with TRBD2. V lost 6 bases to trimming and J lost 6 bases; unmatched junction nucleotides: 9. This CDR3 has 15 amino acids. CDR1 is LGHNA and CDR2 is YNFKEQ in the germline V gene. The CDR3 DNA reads TGTGCCAGCAGTTTCACGGAGCGGGGGGCCAATGAGCAGTTCTTC. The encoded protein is CASSFTERGANEQFF.

The CDR3 reads CASSFPSVGRPTYEQYF. In nucleotides, the CDR3 is TGCGCCAGCAGCTTTCCTTCGGTCGGGAGGCCGACGTACGAGCAGTACTTC. The rearrangement joins TRBV5-1 to TRBJ2-7; 7 bases fit TRBD2. Germline V lookup: CDR1 SGHRS, CDR2 YFSETQ. Germline trimming cut 2 bases from V and 4 bases from J; bases unmatched to any gene: 15. The CDR3 is made up of 17 amino acids.

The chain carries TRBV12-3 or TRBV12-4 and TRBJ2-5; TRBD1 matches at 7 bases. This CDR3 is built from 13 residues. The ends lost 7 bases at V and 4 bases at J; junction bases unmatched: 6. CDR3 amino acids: CASTITGVETQYF. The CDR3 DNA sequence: TGTGCCAGCACCATAACAGGGGTAGAGACCCAGTACTTC.

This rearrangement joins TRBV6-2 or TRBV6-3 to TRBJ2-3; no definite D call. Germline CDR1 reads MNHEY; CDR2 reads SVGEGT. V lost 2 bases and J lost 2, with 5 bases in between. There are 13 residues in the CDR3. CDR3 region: CASSYPNTDTQYF. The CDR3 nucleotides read TGTGCCAGCAGTTACCCCAACACAGATACGCAGTATTTT.

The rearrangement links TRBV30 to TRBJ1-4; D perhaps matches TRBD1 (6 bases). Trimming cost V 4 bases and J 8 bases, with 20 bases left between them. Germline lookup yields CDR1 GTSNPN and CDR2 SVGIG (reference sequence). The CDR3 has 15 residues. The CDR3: CAWTDTLWGREKLFF. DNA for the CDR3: TGTGCCTGGACCGACACACTATGGGGGCGGGAAAAACTGTTTTTT.

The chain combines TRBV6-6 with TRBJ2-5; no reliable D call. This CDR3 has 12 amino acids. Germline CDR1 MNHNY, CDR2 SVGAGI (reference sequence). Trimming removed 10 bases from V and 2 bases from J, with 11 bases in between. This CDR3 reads CATARNQETQYF. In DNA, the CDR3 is TGTGCCACGGCCAGGAATCAAGAGACCCAGTACTTC.

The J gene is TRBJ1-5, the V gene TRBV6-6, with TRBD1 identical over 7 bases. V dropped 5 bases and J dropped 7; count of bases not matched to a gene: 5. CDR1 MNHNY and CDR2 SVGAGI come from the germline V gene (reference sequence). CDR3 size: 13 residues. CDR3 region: CASSPAGGQPQHF. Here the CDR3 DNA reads TGTGCCAGCAGTCCCGCAGGGGGGCAGCCCCAGCATTTT.

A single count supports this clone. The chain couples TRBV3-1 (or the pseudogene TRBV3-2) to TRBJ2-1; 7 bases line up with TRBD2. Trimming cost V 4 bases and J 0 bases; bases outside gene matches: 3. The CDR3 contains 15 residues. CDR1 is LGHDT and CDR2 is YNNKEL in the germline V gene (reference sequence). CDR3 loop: CASSRAGSSYNEQFF. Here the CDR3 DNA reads TGTGCCAGCAGCCGAGCGGGGAGCTCCTACAATGAGCAGTTCTTC.

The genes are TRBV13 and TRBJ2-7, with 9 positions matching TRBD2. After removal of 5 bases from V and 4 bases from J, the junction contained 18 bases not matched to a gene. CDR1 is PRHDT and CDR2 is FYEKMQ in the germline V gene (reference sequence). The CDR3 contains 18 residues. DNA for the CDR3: TGTGCCAGCAGCCCCATCGCCTGGGGACTAGCAGATACTTACGAGCAGTACTTC. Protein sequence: CASSPIAWGLADTYEQYF. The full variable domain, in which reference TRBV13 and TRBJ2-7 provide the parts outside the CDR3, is AAGVIQSPRHLIKEKRETATLKCYPIPRHDTVYWYQQGPGQDPQFLISFYEKMQSDKGSIPDRFSAQQFSDYHSELNMSSLELGDSALYFCASSPIAWGLADTYEQYFGPGTRLTVT.

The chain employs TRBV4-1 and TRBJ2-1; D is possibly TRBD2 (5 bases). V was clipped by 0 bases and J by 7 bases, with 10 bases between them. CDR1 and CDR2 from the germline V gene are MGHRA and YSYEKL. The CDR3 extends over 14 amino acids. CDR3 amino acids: CASSQELARNEQFF. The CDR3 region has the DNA TGCGCCAGCAGCCAAGAGCTAGCCAGGAATGAGCAGTTCTTC.

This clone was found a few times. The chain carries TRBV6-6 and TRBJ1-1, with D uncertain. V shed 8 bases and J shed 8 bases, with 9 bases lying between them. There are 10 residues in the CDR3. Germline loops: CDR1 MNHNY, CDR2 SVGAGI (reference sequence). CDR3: CASFDYEAFF. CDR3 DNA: TGTGCCAGCTTCGACTACGAAGCTTTCTTT.

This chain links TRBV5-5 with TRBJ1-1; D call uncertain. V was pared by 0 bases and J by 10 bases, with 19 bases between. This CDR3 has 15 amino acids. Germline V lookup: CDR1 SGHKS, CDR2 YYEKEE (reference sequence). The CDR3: CASSLDWFEFFRAFF. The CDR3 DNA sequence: TGTGCCAGCAGCTTGGATTGGTTCGAGTTTTTTCGAGCTTTCTTT. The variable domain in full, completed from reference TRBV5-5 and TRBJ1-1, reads DAGVTQSPTHLIKTRGQQVTLRCSPISGHKSVSWYQQVLGQGPQFIFQYYEKEERGRGNFPDRFSARQFPNYSSELNVNALLLGDSALYLCASSLDWFEFFRAFFGQGTRLTVV.